This is a list of T cell receptor beta chains from one sample in a study of cytomegalovirus exposure and HLA in healthy donors. Using immunoSEQ multiplex PCR, the repertoire was profiled, and TCRdb retains in-frame clones only, with some absent. The table has some 140,000 clones, 86% seen once. The sequencing sample was made of PBMCs. The receptors derive from a man aged 18-30 years in good health and CMV-seropositive. CDR3s include the opening cysteine and the closing phenylalanine or tryptophan. Rows give clone size only sometimes, using once, few, many, or a class for an expanded clone.

clone size: NA; J gene: TRBJ1-2; V gene: TRBV4-3; CDR3 protein: CASSQATITGGLTGYTF
clone size: once; J gene: TRBJ2-5; V gene: TRBV7-9; CDR3 protein: CASSFRGQETQYF
clone size: once; J gene: TRBJ2-7; V gene: TRBV2; CDR3 protein: CASTLEQGGYEQYF
clone size: NA; J gene: TRBJ2-1; V gene: TRBV11-3; CDR3 protein: CASSSRRDEQFF
clone size: NA; J gene: TRBJ2-7; V gene: TRBV5-1; CDR3 protein: CASSLVVGGGEQYF
clone size: NA; J gene: TRBJ2-1; V gene: TRBV4-3; CDR3 protein: CASSQDLLAAYNEQFF
clone size: NA; J gene: TRBJ2-7; V gene: TRBV15; CDR3 protein: CATSSRQGTYEQYF
clone size: few; J gene: TRBJ1-1; V gene: TRBV30; CDR3 protein: CAWRGTGESAEAFF
clone size: NA; J gene: TRBJ2-1; V gene: TRBV7-7; CDR3 protein: CASSFDVGQVSNEQFF
clone size: once; J gene: TRBJ1-4; V gene: TRBV9; CDR3 protein: CASSDGQGGPTTNEKLFF
clone size: NA; J gene: TRBJ1-2; V gene: TRBV19; CDR3 protein: CAWSPANYGYTF
clone size: few; J gene: TRBJ2-2; V gene: TRBV9; CDR3 protein: CASSVSHRDSASGELFF
clone size: NA; J gene: TRBJ2-3; V gene: TRBV5-6; CDR3 protein: CASTEQGADTQYF
clone size: NA; J gene: TRBJ1-3; V gene: TRBV7-3; CDR3 protein: CASSPRKGNTIYF
clone size: NA; J gene: TRBJ2-3; V gene: TRBV7-6; CDR3 protein: CASSYRDREADTQYF
clone size: NA; J gene: TRBJ1-5; V gene: TRBV5-6; CDR3 protein: CASSPGWGDHQPQHF
clone size: NA; J gene: TRBJ2-1; V gene: TRBV9; CDR3 protein: CASSVSGNNEQFF
clone size: NA; J gene: TRBJ2-7; V gene: TRBV7-2; CDR3 protein: CASSYQITGHEQYF
clone size: NA; J gene: TRBJ2-5; V gene: TRBV5-1; CDR3 protein: CASRKTIAGSGETQYF
clone size: NA; J gene: TRBJ1-3; V gene: TRBV29-1; CDR3 protein: CSVEDPYRADTIYF
clone size: NA; J gene: TRBJ1-5; V gene: TRBV7-2; CDR3 protein: CASSHVGGARESQPQHF
clone size: NA; J gene: TRBJ2-1; V gene: TRBV14; CDR3 protein: CASSQGPNQNEQFF
clone size: NA; J gene: TRBJ1-1; V gene: TRBV5-1; CDR3 protein: CASSLVSGQNTEAFF
clone size: NA; J gene: TRBJ2-2; V gene: TRBV6-5; CDR3 protein: CASRDFFVTGELFF